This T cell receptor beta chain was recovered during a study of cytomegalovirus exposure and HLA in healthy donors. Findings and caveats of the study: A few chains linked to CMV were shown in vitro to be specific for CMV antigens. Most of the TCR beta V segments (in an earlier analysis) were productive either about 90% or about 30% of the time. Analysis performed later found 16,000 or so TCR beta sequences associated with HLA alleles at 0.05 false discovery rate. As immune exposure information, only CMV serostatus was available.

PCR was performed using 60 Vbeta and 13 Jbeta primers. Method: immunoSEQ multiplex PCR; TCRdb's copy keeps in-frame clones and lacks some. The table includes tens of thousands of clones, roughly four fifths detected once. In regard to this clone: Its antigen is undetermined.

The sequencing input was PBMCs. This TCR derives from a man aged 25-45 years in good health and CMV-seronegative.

CDR3 bases: TGTGCCAGCCGGACAGGGGGGCGGAACACTGAAGCTTTCTTT. This gives the protein CASRTGGRNTEAFF. The chain has TRBV21-1 and TRBJ1-1; the DNA was not compared with TRBD1, the D call given in the table. TRBV21-1 corresponds to a pseudogene. The CDR3 length is 14 residues.